These 20 T cell receptor beta chains were sequenced from one sample in a study of regulatory and conventional T cells in RAG deficiency. Blood CD4+ CD25-low CD127-high conventional T cells supplied the genomic DNA template. The data were produced by immunoSEQ multiplex PCR, yet TCRdb's version contains in-frame clones alone and is incomplete. The table shows under 25,000 clones, with around 97% occurring only once. This same sample was also part of a study on regulatory T cells. That source adds: Amplification used 52 TRBV primers and 13 TRBJ primers.

The sample was CD25- CD4+ T cells sorted from blood. All receptors come from a human donor in good health.

The CDR3 sequence is CASSFGTTLNTEAFF. The CDR3 region has the DNA TGTGCCAGCAGTTTCGGGACAACCCTGAACACTGAAGCTTTCTTT. The chain has TRBV27 and TRBJ1-1; tentatively, D is TRBD1 (6 bases). Germline CDR1 reads MNHEY; CDR2 reads SMNVEV (reference sequence). The V and J ends lost 3 bases and 0 bases respectively, with 11 bases between them. CDR3 length: 15 residues.

The V and J genes are TRBV11-2 and TRBJ2-5; D unclear. This CDR3 is built from 11 residues. Per the germline V gene, CDR1 is SGHAT and CDR2 is FQNNGV. With 2 bases removed from V and 7 bases from J, the gap between germline ends came to 5 bases. The DNA for the CDR3 is TGTGCCAGCAGCTTAATCGGGACCCAGTACTTC. Its translation: CASSLIGTQYF.

V gene TRBV28 combines with J gene TRBJ2-7; no firm D call. Trimming stripped 8 bases from V and 9 bases from J, with 17 bases between. The CDR3 totals 12 residues. CDR1 MDHEN and CDR2 SYDVKM come from the germline V gene. The CDR3 sequence: CASHSVIAVQYF. The CDR3 coding sequence is TGTGCCAGCCACTCGGTCATCGCGGTGCAGTACTTC.

The V and J genes are TRBV27 and TRBJ1-5; D is possibly TRBD1 (6 bases). Germline CDR1 reads MNHEY; CDR2 reads SMNVEV (reference sequence). The CDR3 loop spans 14 amino acids. With 3 bases removed from V and 4 bases from J, the gap between germline ends came to 10 bases. Here the CDR3 reads CASSFTGPNQPQHF. CDR3 nucleotide sequence: TGTGCCAGCAGTTTTACAGGGCCAAATCAGCCCCAGCATTTT.

In DNA form, the CDR3 reads TGTGCCAGTAGTACCGATGTAGCGGGGAAGAACGAAAAACTGTTTTTT. It codes for CASSTDVAGKNEKLFF. This chain connects TRBV19 to TRBJ1-4; D is uncertain. CDR3 size: 16 residues. Germline V CDR1 and CDR2: LNHDA, SQIVND (reference sequence). V was trimmed by 4 bases and J by 8 bases, leaving 20 bases between them.

The table lists this clone with a count of one. The rearrangement links TRBV5-5 to TRBJ1-5; no clear D. Germline lookup yields CDR1 SGHKS and CDR2 YYEKEE (reference sequence). V dropped 0 bases and J dropped 6 bases, with 10 bases sitting between them. The CDR3 extends over 14 amino acids. CDR3 in amino acids: CASSLESRGQPQHF. The CDR3 DNA sequence: TGTGCCAGCAGCTTGGAAAGTCGCGGTCAGCCCCAGCATTTT.

This chain connects TRBV7-9 to TRBJ1-3, with a possible D match to TRBD1 (6 bases). Looked up from germline, CDR1 is SEHNR and CDR2 is FQNEAQ (reference sequence). The V end was cut by 2 bases, the J end by 2 bases, with 10 bases between. This CDR3 region has 15 residues. CDR3 DNA: TGTGCCAGCAGCTTAAGGTCAGGGGCTGGAAACACCATATATTTT. Its protein product is CASSLRSGAGNTIYF.

The chain carries TRBV6-1 and TRBJ1-1, with D perhaps TRBD1 (5 bases). Germline V gene lookup returns CDR1 MNHNS and CDR2 SASEGT. Trimming removed 7 bases at V and 2 bases at J, with 14 bases between. The CDR3 runs to 14 residues. CDR3 sequence reads: CASKGTGPNTEAFF. In nucleotides, the CDR3 is TGTGCCAGCAAGGGTACAGGACCTAACACTGAAGCTTTCTTT.

The V and J genes are TRBV27 and TRBJ1-1; TRBD1 aligns across 9 bases. Germline CDR1 and CDR2: MNHEY and SMNVEV (reference sequence). The V gene end was trimmed by 4 bases and the J gene end by 3 bases; junction bases not matched to a gene: 9. This CDR3 contains 16 residues. For the CDR3, the DNA is TGTGCCAGCAGTTCTCGCCGGACAGGGGATTACACTGAAGCTTTCTTT. The encoded protein is CASSSRRTGDYTEAFF.

The chain uses TRBV19 and TRBJ1-1; the D gene is possibly TRBD1 (6 bases). Between the trimmed V and J ends, which lost 0 bases and 1 base, there was a span of 12 bases. Germline lookup yields CDR1 LNHDA and CDR2 SQIVND (reference sequence). This CDR3 region has 16 residues. The CDR3 loop is CASSIEPTGTNTEAFF. CDR3 DNA sequence: TGTGCCAGTAGTATAGAACCGACAGGAACGAACACTGAAGCTTTCTTT. The full variable domain, with the rest looked up from reference TRBV19 and TRBJ1-1, is DGGITQSPKYLFRKEGQNVTLSCEQNLNHDAMYWYRQDPGQGLRLIYYSQIVNDFQKGDIAEGYSVSREKKESFPLTVTSAQKNPTAFYLCASSIEPTGTNTEAFFGQGTRLTVV.

The V and J genes are TRBV7-9 and TRBJ1-2, with 9 bases fitting TRBD1. The V segment lost 5 bases and the J segment 4 bases; nucleotides outside the gene matches: 14. In germline, CDR1 is SEHNR, CDR2 FQNEAQ (reference sequence). CDR3 length equals 17 residues. DNA of the CDR3: TGTGCCAGCAGCGATTTGCTCCCGGGACAGGGTGGCTATGGCTACACCTTC. Encoded protein: CASSDLLPGQGGYGYTF. Using reference TRBV7-9 and TRBJ1-2 for the parts outside the CDR3, the full variable domain is DTGVSQNPRHKITKRGQNVTFRCDPISEHNRLYWYRQTLGQGPEFLTYFQNEAQLEKSRLLSDRFSAERPKGSFSTLEIQRTEQGDSAMYLCASSDLLPGQGGYGYTFGSGTRLTVV.

This chain connects TRBV5-1 to TRBJ1-4; D remains unclear. Trimming shortened V by 2 bases and J by 8 bases, and 19 bases separated the two germline ends. Per germline, CDR1 SGHRS and CDR2 YFSETQ. CDR3 length equals 16 residues. CDR3 sequence: CASSFSGITGGEKLFF. The CDR3, as DNA: TGCGCCAGCAGCTTTTCCGGGATCACGGGAGGCGAAAAACTGTTTTTT.

The chain is built from TRBV6-5 and TRBJ1-4, with 7 bases aligning to TRBD1. Germline assignment: CDR1 MNHEY and CDR2 SVGAGI. CDR3 length: 14 residues. Unmatched junction bases numbered 11, after V lost 6 bases and J lost 10 bases. CDR3 sequence: CASSQDREAVKLFF. The CDR3 region has the DNA TGTGCCAGCAGCCAAGACAGGGAAGCGGTAAAACTGTTTTTT.

This chain joins TRBV6-5 and TRBJ1-3; D remains unclear. V was cut by 0 bases and J by 2 bases, with 5 bases left in between. The V gene's germline CDR1 is MNHEY and CDR2 SVGAGI. CDR3 length equals 14 residues. DNA for the CDR3: TGTGCCAGCAGTTACTCTTCCGCTGGAAACACCATATATTTT. This translates into CASSYSSAGNTIYF.

The V gene is TRBV5-4, the J gene TRBJ1-1, with 7 nucleotides matching TRBD1. V lost 0 bases, J lost 6 bases, and 17 bases stayed unmatched. Germline loops: CDR1 SGHNT, CDR2 YYREEE (reference sequence). The CDR3 covers 18 residues. The CDR3 sequence is CASSLGQGDIGSFAEAFF. CDR3 nucleotide sequence: TGTGCCAGCAGCTTGGGGCAGGGGGACATTGGGTCTTTTGCTGAAGCTTTCTTT.

The V call is TRBV19, the J call TRBJ1-2; D ambiguous. Between the trimmed V and J ends, which lost 2 bases and 6 bases, there was a span of 13 bases. This CDR3 region has 14 residues. Looked up from germline, CDR1 is LNHDA and CDR2 is SQIVND (reference sequence). CDR3 sequence reads: CASSIFLEKDGYTF. CDR3 nucleotides: TGTGCCAGTAGTATATTCCTCGAGAAAGATGGCTACACCTTC.

The chain has TRBV6-1 and TRBJ2-1; D unclear. Germline CDR1 reads MNHNS; CDR2 reads SASEGT. Deletions cut 2 bases from V and 8 bases from J, with 7 bases between. The CDR3 is 12 residues long. The DNA of the CDR3 is TGTGCCAGCAGTGAACGGGTGTATGAGCAGTTCTTC. It translates to CASSERVYEQFF.

V usage is TRBV7-3 and J usage is TRBJ1-1, with D possibly TRBD1 on 5 matching bases. The germline V and J ends were trimmed by 5 bases and 3 bases, with 10 bases remaining between them. This CDR3 contains 13 residues. In germline, CDR1 is SGHTA, CDR2 FQGTGA. This chain's CDR3 is CASSRDSDTEAFF. The CDR3 DNA follows: TGTGCCAGCAGCCGCGACAGTGACACTGAAGCTTTCTTT.

The count of this clone is one. Here the CDR3 DNA reads TGCGCCAGCAGCCAAGATCACGGGGGGGAGCTGTTTTTT. This sequence encodes CASSQDHGGELFF. The rearrangement links TRBV4-3 to TRBJ2-2, with D unclear. This CDR3 spans 13 amino acids. Germline CDR1 is LGHNA and CDR2 is YSLEER. V shed 0 bases and J shed 8 bases, with 7 bases lying between them.

The chain couples TRBV5-1 to TRBJ2-5; TRBD1 matches at 10 bases. After removal of 1 base from V and 11 bases from J, the junction contained 11 bases not matched to a gene. CDR3 size: 15 residues. Germline CDR1 and CDR2: SGHRS and YFSETQ. CDR3 in amino acids: CASSLSPGQGTEQYF. CDR3 coding DNA: TGCGCCAGCAGCTTGTCCCCGGGACAGGGGACGGAGCAGTACTTC.